These 14 T cell receptor beta chains originate from one sample sequenced in a study of OX40 agonist ivuxolimab in advanced cancers. Profiled with immunoSEQ multiplex PCR; TCRdb holds only in-frame clones, not every one. Among some 62,000 clones listed, more than 65% were seen once. The sample in question was CD4+ or CD8+ T cells sorted from blood, obtained in a trial of the OX40 agonist ivuxolimab. These receptors all stem from an adult with an advanced solid tumor such as melanoma, head and neck, liver or kidney cancer.

The genes are TRBV9 and TRBJ2-7, with 10 bases fitting TRBD2. Unmatched junction bases numbered 13, after V lost 4 bases and J lost 6 bases. The CDR3 loop spans 16 amino acids. The germline CDR1 and CDR2 sequences are SGDLS and YYNGEE. The CDR3: CASSSQAAGGPGEQYF. The CDR3 DNA reads TGTGCCAGCAGCTCTCAGGCAGCGGGAGGGCCAGGCGAGCAGTACTTC.

The V gene is TRBV4-3, the J gene TRBJ2-7, with D maybe TRBD2 (5 bases). Germline CDR1 LGHNA, CDR2 YSLEER. V gave up 0 bases and J gave up 9 bases, with 15 bases separating them. The CDR3 runs 14 residues. CDR3 nucleotide sequence: TGCGCCAGCAGCCAAGAGGATGGGTTTGAGGGGCAGTACTTC. It is translated as CASSQEDGFEGQYF.

On this clone itself: Relative to the germline gene, one junction end is altered; a read error may explain this. The chain employs TRBV10-3 and TRBJ1-1, with D perhaps matching TRBD1 (6 bases). Germline loops: CDR1 ENHRY, CDR2 SYGVKD. The CDR3 runs 11 residues. Here the CDR3 DNA reads TGCGCGACAGGTGATAACACTGAAGCTTTCTTT. It specifies CATGDNTEAFF.

This chain uses TRBV6-5 with TRBJ1-2, with D possibly matching TRBD1 (6 bases). This CDR3 comprises 15 residues. Germline V CDR1 and CDR2: MNHEY, SVGAGI. Trimming left V 4 bases short and J 0 bases short, with 12 bases between. The DNA for the CDR3 is TGTGCCAGCAGTTTGGGGACACCCTCTAACTATGGCTACACCTTC. Its protein product is CASSLGTPSNYGYTF.

The rearrangement joins TRBV7-9 to TRBJ2-1; D assignment may be TRBD1 or TRBD2 (7 bases each). V was clipped by 11 bases and J by 3 bases, with 14 bases between them. The CDR3 is 13 residues long. The germline V gene has CDR1 SEHNR and CDR2 FQNEAQ (reference sequence). CDR3 in amino acids: CAGRDSNYNEQFF. The CDR3 bases are TGTGCCGGGAGGGACAGCAACTACAATGAGCAGTTCTTC.

The V and J genes are TRBV6-5 and TRBJ1-6; D remains ambiguous. This CDR3 has 14 residues. CDR1 is MNHEY, CDR2 SVGAGI, per germline. V was pared by 7 bases and J by 5 bases, with 12 bases between. The CDR3 coding sequence is TGTGCCAGCACGAAGGCGGCACATAATTCACCCCTCCACTTT. This translates into CASTKAAHNSPLHF.

A single count supports this clone. This rearrangement joins TRBV5-1 to TRBJ2-5, with no clear D. Trimming took 1 base from V and 3 from J, leaving 10 bases between them. The CDR3 totals 14 residues. CDR1 is SGHRS, CDR2 YFSETQ, per germline. The CDR3 sequence: CASSLPDPEETQYF. The CDR3 DNA follows: TGCGCCAGCAGCTTGCCGGACCCCGAAGAGACCCAGTACTTC.

The chain employs TRBV7-2 and TRBJ2-7; 7 nucleotides match TRBD1. The V gene's germline CDR1 is SGHTA and CDR2 FQGNSA. The CDR3 is 15 residues long. After removal of 5 bases from V and 2 bases from J, the junction contained 9 bases not matched to a gene. The CDR3 region is CASSPWTGSTYEQYF. CDR3 coding DNA: TGTGCCAGCAGCCCTTGGACAGGTTCGACCTACGAGCAGTACTTC.

The rearrangement joins TRBV10-3 to TRBJ2-3; 10 bases are a match to TRBD1. Germline lookup yields CDR1 ENHRY and CDR2 SYGVKD. The V and J ends lost 4 bases and 4 bases, in that order; junction bases with no gene match: 5. The CDR3 runs 15 residues. The CDR3 protein is CAISGGQGSPDTQYF. The DNA for the CDR3 is TGTGCCATCAGTGGGGGACAGGGGAGCCCAGATACGCAGTATTTT.

V usage is TRBV7-7 and J usage is TRBJ2-1, with no clear D. CDR3 length equals 15 residues. V was pared by 5 bases and J by 4 bases, with 15 bases between. The germline V gene has CDR1 SSHAT and CDR2 FNYEAQ (reference sequence). CDR3 sequence (DNA): TGTGCCAGCAGCCGTGGTGTAGCCGTATACAATGAGCAGTTCTTC. Translation gives CASSRGVAVYNEQFF.

The J gene is TRBJ2-3, the V gene TRBV30, with D unclear. This CDR3 has 13 residues. The V end lost 3 bases, the J end lost 8 bases, and 15 bases lay between the germline ends. CDR1 GTSNPN and CDR2 SVGIG come from the germline V gene (reference sequence). The CDR3 here is CAWRPPDQITQYF. CDR3 in DNA: TGTGCCTGGAGGCCCCCGGACCAGATTACGCAGTATTTT. The full variable domain, rest sourced from reference TRBV30 and TRBJ2-3, is SQTIHQWPATLVQPVGSPLSLECTVEGTSNPNLYWYRQAAGRGLQLLFYSVGIGQISSEVPQNLSASRPQDRQFILSSKKLLLSDSGFYLCAWRPPDQITQYFGPGTRLTVL.

The J gene is TRBJ2-7, the V gene TRBV5-1; 10 positions agree with TRBD2. Germline V lookup: CDR1 SGHRS, CDR2 YFSETQ. Trimming cost V 0 bases and J 6 bases; bases outside gene matches: 3. There are 14 residues in the CDR3. CDR3 in DNA: TGCGCCAGCAGCTTGGTTGCTAGCGGGGGCGAGCAGTACTTC. Amino acids: CASSLVASGGEQYF. Based on the CDR3 plus reference TRBV5-1 and TRBJ2-7, the full variable domain is KAGVTQTPRYLIKTRGQQVTLSCSPISGHRSVSWYQQTPGQGLQFLFEYFSETQRNKGNFPGRFSGRQFSNSRSEMNVSTLELGDSALYLCASSLVASGGEQYFGPGTRLTVT.

V is TRBV7-2 and J is TRBJ2-5; possibly TRBD2 for D (6 bases). Germline V gives CDR1 SGHTA, CDR2 FQGNSA. This CDR3 contains 17 residues. Trimming cost V 5 bases and J 0 bases, with 19 bases left between them. The CDR3 bases are TGTGCCAGCAGCCCCTTAAGGGCGGGAAGGCACCAAGAGACCCAGTACTTC. It yields the protein CASSPLRAGRHQETQYF.

This chain links TRBV19 with TRBJ2-2; 8 nucleotides match TRBD1. After removal of 6 bases from V and 6 bases from J, the junction contained 9 bases not matched to a gene. The CDR3 length is 15 residues. Germline V gives CDR1 LNHDA, CDR2 SQIVND (reference sequence). Here the CDR3 reads CASSRTGIGSGELFF. The CDR3 nucleotides are TGTGCCAGTAGCAGGACAGGGATAGGGTCCGGGGAGCTGTTTTTT.